These T cell receptor beta chains were read from a single sample in a study of beta chain features in type 1 diabetes. TCRdb keeps only in-frame clones here, not all; method: immunoSEQ multiplex PCR. The sample shows hundreds of thousands of clones, around 12% of them seen only once. The material sequenced was naive CD4+ T cells from blood. These receptors all come from a man aged 18 to 29 in good health. The conserved cysteine and the conserved F or W are not part of the CDR3 here. The D gene is left open where the match is weak.

TRBD2	TRBV28	ASKEAGTYNEQF
TRBD1	TRBV6-6	ASGQGPNTGELF
.	TRBV18	ASSRPGTLDYEQY
.	TRBV25-1	ASSSQGFGTQY
TRBD1	TRBV7-9	ASSLIRQGADEQY
.	TRBV11-2	ASSPGDNQQETQY
.	TRBV4-1	ASSLDRNNQPQH
.	TRBV10-3	AISELYEQY
TRBD1	TRBV10-3	AISESRTGILNTEAF
TRBD1	TRBV19	ASSRTGANNYGYT
TRBD2	TRBV7-9	ASSLQRTSGTWEQF
.	TRBV5-4	ASSFESSSSYEQY
TRBD1	TRBV9	ASSVVGQGQGATNEKLF
TRBD1	TRBV7-9	ASSPIGDRGTDTQY
.	TRBV28	ASSFHTTDTQY
.	TRBV18	ASKRAGRTEAF
.	TRBV15	ATSRDYYSNQPQH
.	TRBV5-1	ASSLEGLPYEQY
.	TRBV7-3	ASSPHMNTEAF
.	TRBV7-2	ASSPRTVYEQY
TRBD2	TRBV27	ASSPNPGIAGADTQY
TRBD1	TRBV5-4	ASSERQGGQETQY
TRBD1	TRBV28	ASSLGQGRYGYT
.	TRBV25-1	ASRDYHTDTQY
TRBD2	TRBV13	ASSLVLAGGADTQY
TRBD2	TRBV7-2	ASSFLPSGGWSDTQY
.	TRBV10-3	AITSGSTAEAF
TRBD1	TRBV5-1	ASRTGGAVSDGYT
TRBD2	TRBV10-3	AISERLAGQETQY
.	TRBV2	ASSGDGGNEKLF
.	TRBV28	ASSLTRGAGTDTQY
.	TRBV11-2	ASSANSNQPQH
.	TRBV7-9	ASQPLGHPNYEQY
.	TRBV28	ASSFSEKLF
TRBD2	TRBV30	AWGTGLAGYNEQF
.	TRBV9	ASSVDGREEQY
.	TRBV30	ALQVSSGANVLT
TRBD2	TRBV9	ASSVAVGTSGRDTQY
.	TRBV7-2	ASSYIQETQY
.	TRBV5-1	ASSSTVTDTQY
.	TRBV2	ASSEYLGRYGYT
TRBD1	TRBV29-1	SSQGQTGEKLF
TRBD2	TRBV2	ASSEAGLVDNEQF
TRBD1	TRBV13	ASSTDRGGYGYT